Below, 28 T cell receptor beta chains from the same sample are listed, as sequenced in a study of STAT5B mutations in CD4+ large granular lymphocyte leukemia. Generated by immunoSEQ multiplex PCR, the TCRdb table keeps only in-frame clones and is missing some. Here the sample spans some 41,000 clones, approximately 88% being singletons. Sequenced sample: CD4+ T cells from blood buffy coats. The receptor set was obtained from a human donor in good health.

The chain uses TRBV13 and TRBJ2-1; D possibly matches TRBD1 or TRBD2 (6 bases each). Trimming left V 6 bases short and J 9 bases short, with 15 bases between. Per germline, CDR1 PRHDT and CDR2 FYEKMQ (reference sequence). CDR3 size: 13 residues. The CDR3 protein is CASRRWGASEQFF. The DNA of the CDR3 is TGTGCCAGCAGGAGGTGGGGGGCGAGTGAGCAGTTCTTC.

The V call is TRBV19, the J call TRBJ1-5, with TRBD1 identical over 8 bases. CDR1 and CDR2 from the germline V gene are LNHDA and SQIVND (reference sequence). CDR3 length equals 15 residues. The V segment lost 3 bases and the J segment 6 bases; nucleotides outside the gene matches: 7. CDR3 protein: CASSIRQGASQPQHF. The CDR3 DNA sequence: TGTGCCAGTAGTATTAGGCAGGGGGCCAGTCAGCCCCAGCATTTT. The variable domain in full, with the rest retrieved from reference TRBV19 and TRBJ1-5, is DGGITQSPKYLFRKEGQNVTLSCEQNLNHDAMYWYRQDPGQGLRLIYYSQIVNDFQKGDIAEGYSVSREKKESFPLTVTSAQKNPTAFYLCASSIRQGASQPQHFGDGTRLSIL.

The rearrangement links TRBV4-1 to TRBJ2-1, with 12 positions matching TRBD2. Germline assignment: CDR1 MGHRA and CDR2 YSYEKL. After removal of 2 bases from V and 8 bases from J, the junction contained 19 bases not matched to a gene. The CDR3 is 20 residues long. DNA of the CDR3: TGCGCCAGCAGCCAAAATACTCATGGACTAGCGGGACCCCCCGGGGATGAGCAGTTCTTC. Its translation is CASSQNTHGLAGPPGDEQFF.

V is TRBV5-1 and J is TRBJ1-2; 11 positions agree with TRBD1. This CDR3 is built from 16 residues. V gave up 2 bases and J gave up 3 bases; unmatched junction bases: 6. Germline loops: CDR1 SGHRS, CDR2 YFSETQ. CDR3 loop: CASSFGQGANDYGYTF. The CDR3 bases are TGCGCCAGCAGCTTTGGACAGGGGGCCAACGACTATGGCTACACCTTC. Combining the CDR3 with reference TRBV5-1 and TRBJ1-2 gives the whole variable domain KAGVTQTPRYLIKTRGQQVTLSCSPISGHRSVSWYQQTPGQGLQFLFEYFSETQRNKGNFPGRFSGRQFSNSRSEMNVSTLELGDSALYLCASSFGQGANDYGYTFGSGTRLTVV.

A single count supports this clone. This chain connects TRBV7-9 to TRBJ1-4; no clear D gene. Germline V lookup: CDR1 SEHNR, CDR2 FQNEAQ (reference sequence). V gave up 2 bases and J gave up 0 bases, with 7 bases separating them. This CDR3 has 15 residues. The chain's CDR3 is CASSLYAATNEKLFF. The CDR3 DNA sequence: TGTGCCAGCAGCTTATATGCGGCAACTAATGAAAAACTGTTTTTT.

In its sample, this clone was seen once. This rearrangement joins TRBV6-5 to TRBJ2-1; possibly TRBD2 for D (5 bases). Germline V lookup: CDR1 MNHEY, CDR2 SVGAGI. This CDR3 has 13 residues. Between the trimmed V and J ends, which lost 6 bases and 10 bases, there was a span of 16 bases. The CDR3 sequence: CASSSGLSREQFF. CDR3 bases: TGTGCCAGCAGCTCCGGACTTTCGAGAGAGCAGTTCTTC.

The chain links TRBV2 to TRBJ2-5; unclear D gene. V was shortened by 5 bases and J by 5 bases, with 12 bases between the two germline ends. The V gene's germline CDR1 is SNHLY and CDR2 FYNNEI. The CDR3 runs 13 residues. CDR3: CASSIGRLETQYF. CDR3 DNA: TGTGCCAGCAGTATCGGGCGATTGGAGACCCAGTACTTC.

The chain combines TRBV7-3 with TRBJ1-1, with D perhaps TRBD1 (6 bases). The CDR3 length is 13 residues. Germline-derived CDR1 and CDR2 are SGHTA and FQGTGA. Between the trimmed V and J ends, which lost 5 bases and 7 bases, there was a span of 14 bases. CDR3 region: CASSRVQQGEAFF. For the CDR3, the DNA is TGTGCCAGCAGCCGGGTTCAACAGGGTGAAGCTTTCTTT.

This chain links TRBV19 with TRBJ2-3; 8 nucleotides match TRBD2. V trimming: 4 bases; J trimming: 1 base; junction bases outside the gene matches: 10. This CDR3 has 17 residues. Germline V gene lookup returns CDR1 LNHDA and CDR2 SQIVND (reference sequence). CDR3 loop: CASSTARGLGGTDTQYF. In DNA, the CDR3 is TGTGCCAGTAGTACCGCCCGGGGACTAGGGGGCACAGATACGCAGTATTTT.

This chain connects TRBV7-9 to TRBJ2-7; D unclear. V dropped 5 bases and J dropped 7 bases, with 15 bases sitting between them. The CDR3 contains 13 residues. Germline V CDR1 and CDR2: SEHNR, FQNEAQ (reference sequence). This CDR3 reads CASSRTLLGEQYF. DNA of the CDR3: TGTGCCAGCAGCCGGACGCTCTTGGGGGAGCAGTACTTC.

The chain recombines TRBV9 with TRBJ2-2, with D hard to call. Per the germline V gene, CDR1 is SGDLS and CDR2 is YYNGEE. This CDR3 contains 12 residues. The V gene lost 0 bases and the J gene lost 5 bases, with 2 bases spanning the gap. CDR3 region: CASSVVTGELFF. DNA for the CDR3: TGTGCCAGCAGCGTAGTAACCGGGGAGCTGTTTTTT.

This clone was seen more than once but under ten times. This chain joins TRBV5-4 and TRBJ2-7; perhaps D is TRBD1 or TRBD2 (5 bases each). Trimming cost V 4 bases and J 0 bases, with 17 bases left between them. This CDR3 has 16 residues. Germline V lookup: CDR1 SGHNT, CDR2 YYREEE (reference sequence). CDR3 nucleotides: TGTGCCAGCAGCGCACAAGTCCGGGACCCCTCCTACGAGCAGTACTTC. It is translated as CASSAQVRDPSYEQYF. The full variable domain, rest sourced from reference TRBV5-4 and TRBJ2-7, is ETGVTQSPTHLIKTRGQQVTLRCSSQSGHNTVSWYQQALGQGPQFIFQYYREEENGRGNFPPRFSGLQFPNYSSELNVNALELDDSALYLCASSAQVRDPSYEQYFGPGTRLTVT.

J is TRBJ2-5 and V is TRBV6-5; TRBD2 is a possible D gene (5 bases). The CDR3 consists of 15 residues. The V end was cut by 6 bases, the J end by 5 bases, with 19 bases between. Germline V gene lookup returns CDR1 MNHEY and CDR2 SVGAGI. The chain's CDR3 is CASRPRTDGGETQYF. The DNA of the CDR3 is TGTGCCAGCAGACCCCGGACGGACGGCGGGGAGACCCAGTACTTC.

This chain joins TRBV5-6 and TRBJ2-7; 9 bases fit TRBD2. V shed 3 bases and J 1 base; nucleotides not matched to a gene: 8. This CDR3 contains 16 residues. Germline V gene data show CDR1 as SGHDT and CDR2 as YYEEEE. CDR3 DNA: TGTGCCAGCAGCTATGGGACTAGCCGGACTTCCTACGAGCAGTACTTC. Encoded protein: CASSYGTSRTSYEQYF.

The V gene is TRBV10-3, the J gene TRBJ2-5; 9 nucleotides line up with TRBD1. The germline gives CDR1 ENHRY, CDR2 SYGVKD. V lost 4 bases and J lost 4; bases outside the gene matches: 7. This CDR3 spans 15 amino acids. The DNA for the CDR3 is TGTGCCATCAGTGTACAGACAGGGGGGGGAGAGACCCAGTACTTC. Amino acids: CAISVQTGGGETQYF.

This clone was observed a single time. The chain joins TRBV19 to TRBJ2-7, with a possible D match to TRBD2 (6 bases). CDR3 length: 13 amino acids. V gave up 5 bases and J gave up 0 bases, with 8 bases separating them. Germline loops: CDR1 LNHDA, CDR2 SQIVND (reference sequence). CDR3 sequence (DNA): TGTGCCAGTAGTCGGGAGTTCTCCTACGAGCAGTACTTC. As protein: CASSREFSYEQYF.

V is TRBV29-1 and J is TRBJ2-1; 9 bases align to TRBD1. V trimming: 6 bases; J trimming: 5 bases; junction bases outside the gene matches: 8. The CDR3 has 14 amino acids. Germline CDR1 is SQVTM and CDR2 is ANQGSEA. CDR3 sequence (DNA): TGCAGCGTCAATAGGGGACAGGGAAACAATGAGCAGTTCTTC. It yields the protein CSVNRGQGNNEQFF.

This rearrangement joins TRBV30 to TRBJ1-5; D not certain. The V end was cut by 5 bases, the J end by 2 bases, with 10 bases between. This CDR3 region has 13 residues. Germline CDR1 reads GTSNPN; CDR2 reads SVGIG (reference sequence). The CDR3 here is CAWDSGGNQPQHF. CDR3 bases: TGTGCCTGGGACTCTGGGGGCAATCAGCCCCAGCATTTT.

The J gene is TRBJ1-5, the V gene TRBV6-1; D gene uncertain. The CDR3 covers 12 residues. Germline CDR1 is MNHNS and CDR2 is SASEGT. The V end lost 1 base, the J end lost 9 bases, and 7 bases lay between the germline ends. CDR3 DNA sequence: TGTGCCAGCAGTGAAGTGTGGGGGCCCCAGCATTTT. Translated, it gives CASSEVWGPQHF.

The genes are TRBV19 and TRBJ2-5; D gene uncertain. CDR1 LNHDA and CDR2 SQIVND come from the germline V gene (reference sequence). The CDR3 has 13 amino acids. Trimming pared 5 bases from V and 3 bases from J, leaving 10 bases between. CDR3 loop: CASSSTYEETQYF. The CDR3 bases are TGTGCCAGTAGTTCGACGTACGAAGAGACCCAGTACTTC.

The rearrangement links TRBV30 to TRBJ1-1, with D possibly TRBD1 on 5 matching bases. The V and J ends lost 7 bases and 0 bases respectively, with 12 bases between them. The CDR3 extends over 13 amino acids. CDR1 is GTSNPN, CDR2 SVGIG, per germline (reference sequence). The CDR3 region is CASRGALNTEAFF. In DNA form, the CDR3 reads TGTGCCTCGAGAGGGGCATTGAACACTGAAGCTTTCTTT.

V usage is TRBV4-1 and J usage is TRBJ1-5; 7 bases fit TRBD1. CDR1 MGHRA and CDR2 YSYEKL come from the germline V gene. V was clipped by 0 bases and J by 7 bases; unmatched bases: 3. CDR3 length equals 14 residues. The CDR3 is CASSQEAGGQPQHF. The CDR3 bases are TGCGCCAGCAGCCAAGAGGCAGGGGGACAGCCCCAGCATTTT.

This clone has a handful of counts. The chain combines TRBV25-1 with TRBJ2-7, with D possibly matching TRBD1 (5 bases). Trimming stripped 6 bases from V and 0 bases from J, with 15 bases between. The CDR3 has 15 residues. Germline CDR1 MGHDK, CDR2 SYGVNS. CDR3 protein: CASSPHYRNSYEQYF. Written as DNA, the CDR3 is TGTGCCAGCAGCCCACACTACAGGAACTCCTACGAGCAGTACTTC.

V is TRBV13 and J is TRBJ1-4; D possibly corresponds to TRBD1 (5 bases). Germline V gene data show CDR1 as PRHDT and CDR2 as FYEKMQ (reference sequence). This CDR3 is built from 13 residues. Between the trimmed V and J ends, which lost 3 bases and 7 bases, there was a span of 9 bases. CDR3 region: CASSFRAGEKLFF. For the CDR3, the DNA is TGTGCCAGCAGCTTCAGGGCTGGTGAAAAACTGTTTTTT.

V and J are TRBV2 and TRBJ1-6; 11 positions match TRBD1. Germline values: CDR1 SNHLY, CDR2 FYNNEI. The CDR3 extends over 13 amino acids. After removal of 7 bases from V and 13 bases from J, the junction contained 6 bases not matched to a gene. The CDR3 DNA sequence: TGTGCCAGCAAGGACAGGGGGCTGCTCCCCCTCCACTTT. It codes for CASKDRGLLPLHF. Filled out from reference TRBV2 and TRBJ1-6, the complete variable domain reads EPEVTQTPSHQVTQMGQEVILRCVPISNHLYFYWYRQILGQKVEFLVSFYNNEISEKSEIFDDQFSVERPDGSNFTLKIRSTKLEDSAMYFCASKDRGLLPLHFGNGTRLTVT.

This clone was counted between two and nine times. This chain connects TRBV11-3 to TRBJ2-3, with D possibly TRBD2 on 6 matching bases. In germline, CDR1 is SGHNT, CDR2 YENEEA. The CDR3 length is 14 residues. Trimming removed 5 bases at V and 2 bases at J, with 11 bases between. Written as DNA, the CDR3 is TGTGCCAGCAGCCCTCGGGGGACCACAGATACGCAGTATTTT. Protein product: CASSPRGTTDTQYF.

There are a few counts of this clone. This chain joins TRBV19 and TRBJ1-1, with D unresolved. There are 12 residues in the CDR3. The germline V and J ends were trimmed by 5 bases and 0 bases, with 4 bases remaining between them. Germline CDR1 is LNHDA and CDR2 is SQIVND (reference sequence). CDR3: CASSWVNTEAFF. CDR3 nucleotides: TGTGCCAGTAGTTGGGTGAACACTGAAGCTTTCTTT.

The chain has TRBV6-5 and TRBJ2-1, with a tentative D call TRBD1 (7 bases). CDR3 length: 14 amino acids. Germline V gene data show CDR1 as MNHEY and CDR2 as SVGAGI. With 2 bases removed from V and 10 bases from J, the gap between germline ends came to 15 bases. This CDR3 is CASSYGGTAIEQFF. In DNA form, the CDR3 reads TGTGCCAGCAGTTACGGGGGGACAGCCATCGAGCAGTTCTTC.